These 20 T cell receptor beta chains were sequenced from one sample in a study of blood T cell repertoires in COVID-19 (dated by TCRdb to the early 2020s). The library came from the immunoSEQ multiplex PCR assay. TCRdb mirrors the immuneACCESS table, restricted to in-frame sequences. Some clones are absent from its copies; in checked studies, under half trace to an unresolved V gene, and the reason for the others is unknown. The sample profile shows some 58,000 clones; about nine tenths of them were found once. The ten top clones hold approximately 6.2% of the sample. Sequenced: peripheral blood. The receptors originated from a man aged 35 to 55 with acute or convalescent COVID-19.

The chain links TRBV28 to TRBJ1-5, with D tentatively TRBD1 (5 bases). The length of the CDR3 is 16 residues. Germline CDR1 is MDHEN and CDR2 is SYDVKM. V was clipped by 10 bases and J by 6 bases, with 25 bases between them. The DNA of the CDR3 is TGTGCCATCAAGGGGTTGGGGGGAAGTTTGGGTCAGCCCCAGCATTTT. Translating gives CAIKGLGGSLGQPQHF.

This clone has a handful of counts. V and J are TRBV19 and TRBJ2-7; 8 nucleotides agree with TRBD1. CDR1 and CDR2 (germline): LNHDA, SQIVND (reference sequence). V shed 3 bases, J shed 5 bases, and the junction held 3 bases outside the gene matches. There are 13 residues in the CDR3. The CDR3 coding sequence is TGTGCCAGTAGTATTCAGGGGGCTCACGAGCAGTACTTC. It is translated as CASSIQGAHEQYF.

This chain links TRBV2 with TRBJ2-7; 7 nucleotides line up with TRBD2. This CDR3 has 19 amino acids. The V gene end was trimmed by 2 bases and the J gene end by 0 bases; junction bases not matched to a gene: 16. From germline, CDR1 is SNHLY and CDR2 FYNNEI. The CDR3 DNA sequence: TGTGCCAGCAGTGAACTTTTTATTTCATCGGGAGGCCCCTCCTACGAGCAGTACTTC. This sequence encodes CASSELFISSGGPSYEQYF.

The chain couples TRBV14 to TRBJ1-1; no clear D gene. The CDR3 has 14 residues. CDR1 is SGHDN and CDR2 is FVKESK in the germline V gene. Deletions cut 4 bases from V and 1 base from J, with 10 bases between. Here the CDR3 reads CASSPTEWNTEAFF. The CDR3, as DNA: TGTGCCAGCAGCCCTACCGAATGGAACACTGAAGCTTTCTTT.

The chain combines TRBV9 with TRBJ2-2; D possibly corresponds to TRBD1 (6 bases). The length of the CDR3 is 15 residues. The germline V and J ends were trimmed by 3 bases and 2 bases, with 11 bases remaining between them. CDR1 is SGDLS, CDR2 YYNGEE, per germline. CDR3 bases: TGTGCCAGCAGCGGGGACATACGAAACACCGGGGAGCTGTTTTTT. Its protein is CASSGDIRNTGELFF.

The chain employs TRBV28 and TRBJ1-1; no clear D. The CDR3 runs 13 residues. The germline V and J ends were trimmed by 2 bases and 4 bases, with 8 bases remaining between them. From germline, CDR1 is MDHEN and CDR2 SYDVKM. CDR3 sequence reads: CASSLEAGTEAFF. CDR3 coding DNA: TGTGCCAGCAGTTTAGAGGCGGGCACTGAAGCTTTCTTT. Full variable domain (outside the CDR3, taken from reference TRBV28 and TRBJ1-1): DVKVTQSSRYLVKRTGEKVFLECVQDMDHENMFWYRQDPGLGLRLIYFSYDVKMKEKGDIPEGYSVSREKKERFSLILESASTNQTSMYLCASSLEAGTEAFFGQGTRLTVV.

The chain joins TRBV7-2 to TRBJ2-3; D possibly corresponds to TRBD2 (6 bases). V was cut by 5 bases and J by 0 bases, with 12 bases left in between. The CDR3 spans 15 residues. CDR1 is SGHTA, CDR2 FQGNSA, per germline. The CDR3 is CASSLSGTSTDTQYF. In DNA form, the CDR3 reads TGTGCCAGCAGCCTTAGCGGAACTAGCACAGATACGCAGTATTTT.

V is TRBV4-2 and J is TRBJ2-1, with TRBD2 identical over 7 bases. The CDR3 totals 16 residues. Trimming cost V 3 bases and J 8 bases; bases outside gene matches: 13. In germline, CDR1 is LGHNA, CDR2 YNFKEQ. The CDR3 coding sequence is TGTGCCAGCAGCCACCTCCCTTGGCGGGAGACTGATGAGCAGTTCTTC. Its protein is CASSHLPWRETDEQFF.

The rearrangement uses TRBV28 and TRBJ2-4; 8 positions match TRBD2. The CDR3 has 13 residues. With V trimmed by 7 bases and J by 5 bases, 4 bases remained unmatched. Germline-derived CDR1 and CDR2 are MDHEN and SYDVKM. Here the CDR3 reads CASTPGGENIQYF. CDR3 nucleotide sequence: TGTGCCAGCACCCCCGGGGGGGAAAACATTCAGTACTTC. The entire variable domain, with the rest obtained from reference TRBV28 and TRBJ2-4, is as follows: DVKVTQSSRYLVKRTGEKVFLECVQDMDHENMFWYRQDPGLGLRLIYFSYDVKMKEKGDIPEGYSVSREKKERFSLILESASTNQTSMYLCASTPGGENIQYFGAGTRLSVL.

A few counts support this clone. The sample holds other DNA sequences that translate to the same CDR3. The V call is TRBV6-5, the J call TRBJ1-2, with 10 positions matching TRBD1. CDR1 is MNHEY and CDR2 is SVGAGI in the germline V gene. V gave up 2 bases and J gave up 5 bases; unmatched junction bases: 8. The CDR3 is made up of 16 amino acids. This CDR3 reads CASSYVRTGGSYGYTF. The DNA of the CDR3 is TGTGCCAGCAGTTACGTCCGGACAGGGGGATCTTATGGCTACACCTTC.

V is TRBV11-2 and J is TRBJ2-7, with TRBD2 matching over 9 bases. Germline V gene sequence: CDR1 SGHAT, CDR2 FQNNGV. The CDR3 runs to 15 residues. V was pared by 7 bases and J by 6 bases, with 13 bases of the junction left unmatched. CDR3 amino acids: CASTLGLALAREQYF. Written as DNA, the CDR3 is TGTGCCAGCACCCTAGGACTAGCGCTCGCCCGCGAGCAGTACTTC.

Only a few counts were recorded for this clone. The limits of the CDR3 on the DNA are not certain, so only TCRdb's listed CDR3 is given. The J gene is TRBJ2-1, the V gene TRBV21-1; the D call of TRBD2 is as the table states it, not checked on the DNA. TRBV21-1 has pseudogene status. From its first to its last residue, the CDR3 has 23 amino acids. The CDR3 sequence is CASSKERGQPGLAGVGPGNEQFF.

The V and J genes are TRBV5-1 and TRBJ2-2; 14 bases line up with TRBD2. V was clipped by 0 bases and J by 5 bases; unmatched bases: 6. The CDR3 consists of 18 residues. The germline CDR1 and CDR2 sequences are SGHRS and YFSETQ. Here the CDR3 DNA reads TGCGCCAGCAGCTTGGAGGGGACTAGCGGGAGTAGGACCGGGGAGCTGTTTTTT. It translates to CASSLEGTSGSRTGELFF.

This chain joins TRBV13 and TRBJ2-7, with 8 bases fitting TRBD1. The CDR3 covers 16 residues. Germline V gives CDR1 PRHDT, CDR2 FYEKMQ (reference sequence). J gave up 0 bases and V 5 bases, and 9 bases lay outside the gene matches. Here the CDR3 DNA reads TGTGCCAGCAGCCACCCCGGGACAGGTTTCTCCTACGAGCAGTACTTC. Its translation is CASSHPGTGFSYEQYF. Based on the CDR3 plus reference TRBV13 and TRBJ2-7, the full variable domain is AAGVIQSPRHLIKEKRETATLKCYPIPRHDTVYWYQQGPGQDPQFLISFYEKMQSDKGSIPDRFSAQQFSDYHSELNMSSLELGDSALYFCASSHPGTGFSYEQYFGPGTRLTVT.

The chain carries TRBV20-1 and TRBJ1-3; D might be TRBD1 (5 bases). Trimming stripped 3 bases from V and 1 base from J, with 10 bases between. Per germline, CDR1 DFQATT and CDR2 SNEGSKA (reference sequence). The length of the CDR3 is 14 residues. CDR3 sequence (DNA): TGCAGTGCTAGTTTCGGGGGATCTGGAAACACCATATATTTT. Protein: CSASFGGSGNTIYF.

The chain recombines TRBV25-1 with TRBJ1-5, with a weak D call TRBD1 (6 bases). V lost 2 bases, J lost 5 bases, and 7 bases lay in between. The CDR3 consists of 13 residues. Germline CDR1 reads MGHDK; CDR2 reads SYGVNS. The chain's CDR3 is CASSEKGDQPQHF. The DNA of the CDR3 is TGTGCCAGCAGTGAAAAGGGGGATCAGCCCCAGCATTTT.

V is TRBV11-3 and J is TRBJ1-5; 7 positions match TRBD1. Germline V gene data show CDR1 as SGHNT and CDR2 as YENEEA. The CDR3 has 15 residues. V dropped 7 bases and J dropped 3; count of bases not matched to a gene: 9. The CDR3 region is CASTSRGVANQPQHF. CDR3 DNA sequence: TGTGCCAGCACCTCCAGGGGGGTGGCCAATCAGCCCCAGCATTTT.

This clone was observed a single time. The chain employs TRBV29-1 and TRBJ2-3; 11 positions agree with TRBD2. V was pared by 3 bases and J by 3 bases, with 8 bases of the junction left unmatched. This CDR3 has 16 amino acids. CDR1 and CDR2 from the germline V gene are SQVTM and ANQGSEA. The CDR3 protein is CSVDRLLAGETDTQYF. The CDR3 DNA follows: TGCAGCGTTGATCGGTTACTAGCGGGAGAAACAGATACGCAGTATTTT.

The chain links TRBV7-8 to TRBJ1-1, with D unclear. The germline V and J ends were trimmed by 5 bases and 0 bases, with 10 bases remaining between them. This CDR3 has 14 amino acids. Germline-derived CDR1 and CDR2 are SGHVS and FQNEAQ. CDR3 in DNA: TGTGCCAGCAGCCCTATAGAGGTGAACACTGAAGCTTTCTTT. This gives the protein CASSPIEVNTEAFF.

The chain uses TRBV30 and TRBJ1-1, with D tentatively TRBD1 (5 bases). V shed 1 base and J shed 7 bases, with 7 bases lying between them. The CDR3 runs 11 residues. Germline values: CDR1 GTSNPN, CDR2 SVGIG (reference sequence). The CDR3 protein is CAWSGRGEAFF. The CDR3 DNA follows: TGTGCCTGGAGTGGTAGGGGTGAAGCTTTCTTT. Filled out from reference TRBV30 and TRBJ1-1, the complete variable domain reads SQTIHQWPATLVQPVGSPLSLECTVEGTSNPNLYWYRQAAGRGLQLLFYSVGIGQISSEVPQNLSASRPQDRQFILSSKKLLLSDSGFYLCAWSGRGEAFFGQGTRLTVV.